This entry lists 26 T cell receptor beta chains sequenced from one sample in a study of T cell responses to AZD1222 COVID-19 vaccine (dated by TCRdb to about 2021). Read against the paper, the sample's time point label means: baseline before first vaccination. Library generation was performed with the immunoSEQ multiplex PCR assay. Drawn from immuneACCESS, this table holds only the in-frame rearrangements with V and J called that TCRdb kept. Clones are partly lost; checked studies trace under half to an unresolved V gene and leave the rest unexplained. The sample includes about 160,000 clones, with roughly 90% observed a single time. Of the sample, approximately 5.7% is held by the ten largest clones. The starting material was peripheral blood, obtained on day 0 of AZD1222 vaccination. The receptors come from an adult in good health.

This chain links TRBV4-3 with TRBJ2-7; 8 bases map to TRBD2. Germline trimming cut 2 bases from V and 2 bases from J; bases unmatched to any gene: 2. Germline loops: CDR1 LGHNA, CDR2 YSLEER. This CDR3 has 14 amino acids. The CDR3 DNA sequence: TGCGCCAGCAGCCAACAGCGGGGGCCCTACGAGCAGTACTTC. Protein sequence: CASSQQRGPYEQYF.

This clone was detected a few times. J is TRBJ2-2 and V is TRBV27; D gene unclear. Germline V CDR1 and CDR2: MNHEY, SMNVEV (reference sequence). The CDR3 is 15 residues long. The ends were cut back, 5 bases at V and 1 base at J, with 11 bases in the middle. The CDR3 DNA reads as TGTGCCAGCAGTCCAATACGAGTGAACACCGGGGAGCTGTTTTTT. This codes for CASSPIRVNTGELFF.

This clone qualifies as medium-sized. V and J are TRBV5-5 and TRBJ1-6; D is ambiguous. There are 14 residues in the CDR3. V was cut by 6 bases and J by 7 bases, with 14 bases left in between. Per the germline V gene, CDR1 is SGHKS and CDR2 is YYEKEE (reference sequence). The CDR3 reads CASTPEGSNSPLHF. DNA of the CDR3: TGTGCCAGCACCCCCGAAGGGTCCAATTCACCCCTCCACTTT.

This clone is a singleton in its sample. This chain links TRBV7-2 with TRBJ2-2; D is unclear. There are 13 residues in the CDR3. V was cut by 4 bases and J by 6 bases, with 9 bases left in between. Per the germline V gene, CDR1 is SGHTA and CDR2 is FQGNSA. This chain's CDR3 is CASSSHLAGELFF. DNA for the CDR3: TGTGCCAGCAGCTCCCATTTGGCCGGGGAGCTGTTTTTT.

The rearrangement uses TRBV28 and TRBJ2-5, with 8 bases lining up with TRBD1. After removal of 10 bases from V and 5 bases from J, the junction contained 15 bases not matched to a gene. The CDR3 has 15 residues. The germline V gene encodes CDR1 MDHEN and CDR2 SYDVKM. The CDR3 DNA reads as TGTGCCACCAGGGGACTCCGGACAGGGAGGGAGACCCAGTACTTC. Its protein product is CATRGLRTGRETQYF.

The CDR3 reads CASSRTWTSQGNIQYF. DNA of the CDR3: TGTGCCAGCAGTCGAACCTGGACATCGCAAGGGAACATTCAGTACTTC. The chain couples TRBV6-2 or TRBV6-3 to TRBJ2-4; D is possibly TRBD1 (5 bases). V dropped 5 bases and J dropped 7 bases, with 21 bases sitting between them. This CDR3 has 16 amino acids. Germline V gene lookup returns CDR1 MNHEY and CDR2 SVGEGT.

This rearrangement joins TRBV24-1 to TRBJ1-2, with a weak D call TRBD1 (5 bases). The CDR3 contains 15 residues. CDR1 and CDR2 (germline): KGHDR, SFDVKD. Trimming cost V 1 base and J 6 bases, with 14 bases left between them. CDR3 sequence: CATSDFKGSGDGYTF. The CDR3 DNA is TGTGCCACCAGTGATTTTAAGGGGTCGGGGGATGGCTACACCTTC.

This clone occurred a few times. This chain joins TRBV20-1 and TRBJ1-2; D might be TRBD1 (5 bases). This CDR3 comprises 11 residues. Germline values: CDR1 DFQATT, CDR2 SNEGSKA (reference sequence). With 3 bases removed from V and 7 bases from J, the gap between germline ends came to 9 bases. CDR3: CSASAGSGYTF. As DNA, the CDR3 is TGCAGTGCTAGTGCAGGGAGTGGCTACACCTTC.

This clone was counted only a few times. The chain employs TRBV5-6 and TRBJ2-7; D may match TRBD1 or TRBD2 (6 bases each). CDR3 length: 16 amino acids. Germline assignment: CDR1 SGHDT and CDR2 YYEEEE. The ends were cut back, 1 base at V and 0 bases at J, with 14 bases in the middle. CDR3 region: CASSLFPGADSYEQYF. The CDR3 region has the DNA TGTGCCAGCAGCTTGTTCCCGGGGGCTGACTCCTACGAGCAGTACTTC.

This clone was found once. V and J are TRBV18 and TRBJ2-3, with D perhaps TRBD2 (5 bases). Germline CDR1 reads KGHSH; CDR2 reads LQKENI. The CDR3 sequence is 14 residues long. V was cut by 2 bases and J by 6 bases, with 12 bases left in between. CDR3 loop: CASSPSAAPDTQYF. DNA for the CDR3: TGTGCCAGCTCACCATCAGCGGCCCCGGATACGCAGTATTTT.

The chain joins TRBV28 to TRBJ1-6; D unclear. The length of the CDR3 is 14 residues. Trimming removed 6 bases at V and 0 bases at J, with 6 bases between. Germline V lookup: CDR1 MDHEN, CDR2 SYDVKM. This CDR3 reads CASRASSYNSPLHF. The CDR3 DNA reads TGTGCCAGCAGAGCTAGCTCCTATAATTCACCCCTCCACTTT.

CDR3 sequence reads: CASTRGGEQPQHF. CDR3 sequence (DNA): TGTGCCAGCACCCGCGGGGGAGAACAGCCCCAGCATTTT. This chain joins TRBV16 and TRBJ1-5; maybe TRBD1 (5 bases). V was trimmed by 7 bases and J by 7 bases, leaving 14 bases between them. Germline CDR1 reads KGHSY; CDR2 reads FQNENV. The CDR3 spans 13 residues.

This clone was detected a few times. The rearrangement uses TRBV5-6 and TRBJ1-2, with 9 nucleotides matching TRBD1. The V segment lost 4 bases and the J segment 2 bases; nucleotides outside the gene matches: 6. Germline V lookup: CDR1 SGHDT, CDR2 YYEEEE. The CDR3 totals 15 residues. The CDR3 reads CASSRGDRDNYGYTF. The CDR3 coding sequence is TGTGCCAGCAGCAGAGGGGACAGGGACAACTATGGCTACACCTTC. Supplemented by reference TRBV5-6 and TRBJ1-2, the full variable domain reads DAGVTQSPTHLIKTRGQQVTLRCSPKSGHDTVSWYQQALGQGPQFIFQYYEEEERQRGNFPDRFSGHQFPNYSSELNVNALLLGDSALYLCASSRGDRDNYGYTFGSGTRLTVV.

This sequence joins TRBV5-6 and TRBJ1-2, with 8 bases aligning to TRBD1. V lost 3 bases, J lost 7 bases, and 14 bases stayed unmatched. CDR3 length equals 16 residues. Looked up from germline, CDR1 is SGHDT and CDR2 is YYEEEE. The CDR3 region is CASSWYSVGQGGGYTF. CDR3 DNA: TGTGCCAGCAGCTGGTATAGCGTTGGACAGGGCGGTGGCTACACCTTC.

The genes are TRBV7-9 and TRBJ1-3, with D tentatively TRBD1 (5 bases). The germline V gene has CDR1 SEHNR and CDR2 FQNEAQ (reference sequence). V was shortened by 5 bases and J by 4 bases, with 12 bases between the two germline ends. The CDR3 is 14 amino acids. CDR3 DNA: TGTGCCAGCAGCCCCGGGGGTGTAGGAAACACCATATATTTT. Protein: CASSPGGVGNTIYF.

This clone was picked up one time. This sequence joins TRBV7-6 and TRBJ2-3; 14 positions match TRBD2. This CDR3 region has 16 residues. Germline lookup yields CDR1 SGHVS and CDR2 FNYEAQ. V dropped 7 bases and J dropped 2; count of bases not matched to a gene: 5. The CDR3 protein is CASTRLAGGVTDTQYF. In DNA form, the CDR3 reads TGTGCCAGCACCCGACTAGCGGGGGGGGTCACAGATACGCAGTATTTT.

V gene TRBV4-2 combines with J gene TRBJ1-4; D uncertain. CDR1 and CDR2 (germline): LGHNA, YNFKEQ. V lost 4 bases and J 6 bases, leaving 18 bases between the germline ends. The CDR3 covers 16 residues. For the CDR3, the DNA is TGTGCCAGCAGCCCCGCGGGTATAAGGTGGGATGAAAAACTGTTTTTT. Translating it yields CASSPAGIRWDEKLFF.

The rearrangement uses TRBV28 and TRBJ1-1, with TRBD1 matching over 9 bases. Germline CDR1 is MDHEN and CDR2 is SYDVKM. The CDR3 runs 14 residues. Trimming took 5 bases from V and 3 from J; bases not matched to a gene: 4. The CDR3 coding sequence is TGTGCCAGCAGTCCAGGACAGGGGTACACTGAAGCTTTCTTT. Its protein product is CASSPGQGYTEAFF.

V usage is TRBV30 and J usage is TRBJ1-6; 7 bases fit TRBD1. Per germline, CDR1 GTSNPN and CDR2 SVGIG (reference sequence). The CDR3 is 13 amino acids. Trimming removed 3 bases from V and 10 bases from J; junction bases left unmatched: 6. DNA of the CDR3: TGTGCCTGGAGCCGACAGGGCCGGTCACCCCTCCACTTT. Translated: CAWSRQGRSPLHF.

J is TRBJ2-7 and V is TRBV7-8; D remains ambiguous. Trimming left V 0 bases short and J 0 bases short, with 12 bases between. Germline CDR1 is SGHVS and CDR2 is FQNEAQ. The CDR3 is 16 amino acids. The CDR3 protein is CASSLAGYSSSYEQYF. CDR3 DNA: TGTGCCAGCAGCTTAGCAGGGTACTCAAGCTCCTACGAGCAGTACTTC.

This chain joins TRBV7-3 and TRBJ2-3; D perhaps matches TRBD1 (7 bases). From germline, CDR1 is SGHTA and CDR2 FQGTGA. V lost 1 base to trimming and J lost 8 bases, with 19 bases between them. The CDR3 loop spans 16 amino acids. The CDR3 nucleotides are TGTGCCAGCAGCTTAAGTCGAGGGGGCATTAGCGGTACGCAGTATTTT. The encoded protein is CASSLSRGGISGTQYF.

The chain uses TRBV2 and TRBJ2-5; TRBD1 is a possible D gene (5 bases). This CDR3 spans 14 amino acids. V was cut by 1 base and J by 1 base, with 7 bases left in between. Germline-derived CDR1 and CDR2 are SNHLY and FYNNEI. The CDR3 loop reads CASSEVTVQETQYF. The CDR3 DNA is TGTGCCAGCAGTGAAGTGACAGTCCAAGAGACCCAGTACTTC.

In DNA form, the CDR3 reads TGTGCCATCAGGACAGAACCTAATTCACCCCTCCACTTT. Translated, it gives CAIRTEPNSPLHF. V usage is TRBV10-3 and J usage is TRBJ1-6, with TRBD1 as a possible D gene (5 bases). V was shortened by 6 bases and J by 6 bases, with 9 bases between the two germline ends. CDR3 length: 13 amino acids. CDR1 ENHRY and CDR2 SYGVKD come from the germline V gene.

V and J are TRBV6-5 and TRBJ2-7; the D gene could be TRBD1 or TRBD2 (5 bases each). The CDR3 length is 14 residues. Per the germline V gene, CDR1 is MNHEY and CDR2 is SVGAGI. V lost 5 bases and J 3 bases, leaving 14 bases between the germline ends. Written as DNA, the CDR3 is TGTGCCAGCAGTCTATCCGGGACCTACTACGAGCAGTACTTC. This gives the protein CASSLSGTYYEQYF.

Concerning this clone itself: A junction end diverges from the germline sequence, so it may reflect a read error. The CDR3 DNA reads TGTGCCAGCAGCTTGACTAGCGGGGGGGATACACAGTATTTT. This gives the protein CASSLTSGGDTQYF. This chain uses TRBV7-2 with TRBJ2-3, with 14 bases identical to TRBD2. The CDR3 is 14 amino acids. From germline, CDR1 is SGHTA and CDR2 FQGNSA.

The CDR3 sequence: CASSQEAQGPGELFF. The CDR3, as DNA: TGTGCCAGCAGCCAAGAGGCCCAGGGGCCCGGGGAGCTGTTTTTT. The rearrangement links TRBV14 to TRBJ2-2, with a possible D match to TRBD1 (6 bases). Per the germline V gene, CDR1 is SGHDN and CDR2 is FVKESK. The CDR3 consists of 15 residues. Trimming left V 0 bases short and J 6 bases short, with 11 bases between.